This entry lists 22 T cell receptor beta chains sequenced from one sample in a study of beta chain features in type 1 diabetes. Their antigens are not known. Reverse transcribing all isolated RNA meant expressed TCRB transcripts were sequenced. Assay: immunoSEQ multiplex PCR; the TCRdb copy retains only in-frame clones and omits some. Among hundreds of thousands of clones listed, roughly a tenth were seen once. Overall study findings and caveats: Across all four CD4+ subsets, people with type 1 diabetes showed modestly shorter TCRB CDR3s.

The sequenced sample was naive CD4+ T cells from blood. The receptor source for this set is a man aged 30 to 45 with type 1 diabetes.

Only a few counts were recorded for this clone. The J gene is TRBJ2-3, the V gene TRBV7-9, with D maybe TRBD2 (5 bases). Germline V CDR1 and CDR2: SEHNR, FQNEAQ (reference sequence). There are 14 residues in the CDR3. With 5 bases removed from V and 3 bases from J, the gap between germline ends came to 12 bases. The CDR3 region is CASSGRGETDTQYF. CDR3 nucleotides: TGTGCCAGCAGCGGACGGGGTGAGACAGATACGCAGTATTTT.

The chain is built from TRBV6-5 and TRBJ1-2; 7 nucleotides match TRBD1. The CDR3 consists of 14 residues. J was trimmed by 3 bases and V by 3 bases; bases with no gene match: 4. Germline CDR1 and CDR2: MNHEY and SVGAGI. CDR3 DNA sequence: TGTGCCAGCAGTTATACAGGGGTTCACTATGGCTACACCTTC. It translates to CASSYTGVHYGYTF.

The chain links TRBV2 to TRBJ2-1; 11 bases line up with TRBD2. Looked up from germline, CDR1 is SNHLY and CDR2 is FYNNEI. CDR3 length: 13 residues. The ends lost 11 bases at V and 7 bases at J; junction bases unmatched: 7. Written as DNA, the CDR3 is TGTGCCGGAAGACTAGCGGGGTGGAATGAGCAGTTCTTC. Amino acids: CAGRLAGWNEQFF.

V and J are TRBV4-1 and TRBJ2-5; TRBD1 agrees at 8 bases. Losses at the gene ends were 0 bases for V and 5 bases for J; bases not matched to a gene: 5. Germline V gene sequence: CDR1 MGHRA, CDR2 YSYEKL. This CDR3 comprises 15 residues. The CDR3 region has the DNA TGCGCCAGCAGCCAAGACCGGACAGGGTACGAGACCCAGTACTTC. Amino acids: CASSQDRTGYETQYF.

The chain recombines TRBV9 with TRBJ2-7; 12 bases match TRBD1. The germline gives CDR1 SGDLS, CDR2 YYNGEE. The CDR3 is made up of 15 amino acids. Unmatched junction bases numbered 4, after V lost 0 bases and J lost 6 bases. CDR3: CASSVGGTGGAEQYF. CDR3 bases: TGTGCCAGCAGCGTAGGGGGGACAGGGGGCGCCGAGCAGTACTTC.

The chain combines TRBV28 with TRBJ1-6; D gene ambiguous. V was trimmed by 6 bases and J by 0 bases, leaving 6 bases between them. The CDR3 contains 14 residues. Germline loops: CDR1 MDHEN, CDR2 SYDVKM. The CDR3 sequence is CASRVSSYNSPLHF. The CDR3 DNA reads as TGTGCCAGCAGGGTTAGCTCCTATAATTCACCCCTCCACTTT. The full variable domain, completed using reference TRBV28 and TRBJ1-6, is DVKVTQSSRYLVKRTGEKVFLECVQDMDHENMFWYRQDPGLGLRLIYFSYDVKMKEKGDIPEGYSVSREKKERFSLILESASTNQTSMYLCASRVSSYNSPLHFGNGTRLTVT.

In this sample, this clone turned up a few times. The chain recombines TRBV28 with TRBJ2-7; D is perhaps TRBD1 (8 bases). Germline loops: CDR1 MDHEN, CDR2 SYDVKM. This CDR3 comprises 18 residues. The germline V and J ends were trimmed by 4 bases and 1 base, with 23 bases remaining between them. The CDR3 region has the DNA TGTGCCAGCAGTTCCCCGGGGGGAACAGGGGGAAGGTCCTACGAGCAGTACTTC. It specifies CASSSPGGTGGRSYEQYF.

This sequence joins TRBV29-1 and TRBJ2-7, with a tentative D call TRBD1 (5 bases). This CDR3 has 14 amino acids. With 2 bases removed from V and 5 bases from J, the gap between germline ends came to 16 bases. In germline, CDR1 is SQVTM, CDR2 ANQGSEA. The CDR3 loop is CSVEPAQGSHEQYF. The CDR3 nucleotides are TGCAGCGTTGAACCAGCCCAGGGATCCCACGAGCAGTACTTC.

The V and J genes are TRBV4-2 and TRBJ2-1; TRBD1 matches 8 bases. The trim removed 3 bases at V and 6 bases at J, leaving 16 bases unmatched. CDR1 is LGHNA and CDR2 is YNFKEQ in the germline V gene. CDR3 size: 18 residues. CDR3 DNA: TGTGCCAGCAGCCACTTTAAACCACAGGGGGGTGCGATCAATGAGCAGTTCTTC. Its protein product is CASSHFKPQGGAINEQFF.

In this sample, this clone turned up a few times. The chain recombines TRBV28 with TRBJ2-3; TRBD2 matches 8 bases. The V segment lost 2 bases and the J segment 2 bases; nucleotides outside the gene matches: 3. This CDR3 has 15 amino acids. Germline V gene data show CDR1 as MDHEN and CDR2 as SYDVKM. The CDR3 loop reads CASSLIAGITDTQYF. DNA of the CDR3: TGTGCCAGCAGTTTAATAGCGGGGATCACAGATACGCAGTATTTT.

The chain links TRBV28 to TRBJ2-5; TRBD2 matches 13 bases. J lost 4 bases, V lost 5 bases, and 4 bases had no gene match. CDR3 size: 15 residues. CDR1 and CDR2 (germline): MDHEN, SYDVKM. DNA of the CDR3: TGTGCCAGCAGTCCCAGGACTAGCGGGGGAGAGACCCAGTACTTC. It encodes CASSPRTSGGETQYF.

The rearrangement uses TRBV5-4 and TRBJ2-1; possibly TRBD2 for D (6 bases). V lost 3 bases and J 6 bases, leaving 16 bases between the germline ends. This CDR3 region has 15 residues. Per the germline V gene, CDR1 is SGHNT and CDR2 is YYREEE (reference sequence). CDR3 amino acids: CASSYSSGLTNEQFF. Written as DNA, the CDR3 is TGTGCCAGCAGCTATAGCTCGGGACTTACCAATGAGCAGTTCTTC.

This clone was seen only a few times. The chain couples TRBV28 to TRBJ1-2; 8 nucleotides match TRBD1. CDR1 MDHEN and CDR2 SYDVKM come from the germline V gene. V dropped 5 bases and J dropped 9; count of bases not matched to a gene: 8. The CDR3 loop spans 13 amino acids. The CDR3 region is CASSRTGQGRYTF. CDR3 nucleotide sequence: TGTGCCAGCAGTAGGACAGGGCAGGGTCGCTACACCTTC.

This clone was detected a few times. The V and J genes are TRBV4-1 and TRBJ2-7; tentative D call: TRBD1 (6 bases). Germline CDR1 MGHRA, CDR2 YSYEKL. V was clipped by 4 bases and J by 3 bases, with 16 bases between them. The CDR3 consists of 15 residues. CDR3 amino acids: CASSPGRGKFYEQYF. CDR3 sequence (DNA): TGCGCCAGCAGCCCCGGCAGGGGTAAGTTCTACGAGCAGTACTTC.

In this sample, this clone turned up a few times. The chain is built from TRBV4-3 and TRBJ2-7; D is ambiguous. The CDR3 contains 14 residues. Germline V CDR1 and CDR2: LGHNA, YSLEER. V gave up 0 bases and J gave up 2 bases, with 8 bases separating them. DNA of the CDR3: TGCGCCAGCAGCCAAGATATTCAGGCCTACGAGCAGTACTTC. Residues: CASSQDIQAYEQYF.

J is TRBJ2-1 and V is TRBV5-1; TRBD1 aligns across 8 bases. Looked up from germline, CDR1 is SGHRS and CDR2 is YFSETQ. CDR3 length equals 15 residues. Trimming took 4 bases from V and 6 from J; bases not matched to a gene: 9. DNA of the CDR3: TGCGCCAGCAGCCCGAGGACAGGGAGTGGCAATGAGCAGTTCTTC. This codes for CASSPRTGSGNEQFF.

This clone has just a few counts. This chain connects TRBV10-3 to TRBJ1-6; D not certain. CDR1 and CDR2 from the germline V gene are ENHRY and SYGVKD. Trimming removed 0 bases at V and 8 bases at J, with 5 bases between. The CDR3 runs to 13 residues. In DNA, the CDR3 is TGTGCCATCAGTGAGTCGAGCGATTCACCCCTCCACTTT. Translating gives CAISESSDSPLHF.

The chain uses TRBV4-1 and TRBJ2-7; the D gene is possibly TRBD1 (6 bases). The CDR3 length is 14 residues. Germline-derived CDR1 and CDR2 are MGHRA and YSYEKL. V was shortened by 6 bases and J by 4 bases, with 16 bases between the two germline ends. The CDR3 region is CASRHNRVSYEQYF. The CDR3 DNA follows: TGCGCCAGCAGGCACAACAGGGTTTCGTACGAGCAGTACTTC.

This clone was observed a handful of times. Germline is not matched at one junction end, which may reflect a read error. The chain carries TRBV5-4 and TRBJ2-7, with D possibly TRBD2 on 5 matching bases. Germline V gene data show CDR1 as SGHNT and CDR2 as YYREEE (reference sequence). The CDR3 covers 12 residues. The CDR3 protein is CASSQGTSGVAF. The CDR3 region has the DNA TGTGCCAGCAGCCAAGGCACGAGCGGAGTCGCCTTC.

V usage is TRBV5-4 and J usage is TRBJ1-1; possibly TRBD1 for D (6 bases). Germline loops: CDR1 SGHNT, CDR2 YYREEE (reference sequence). The ends were cut back, 4 bases at V and 2 bases at J, with 12 bases in the middle. This CDR3 is built from 14 residues. CDR3 DNA sequence: TGTGCCAGCAGCGGCGGACAGTTCAACACTGAAGCTTTCTTT. Its protein is CASSGGQFNTEAFF.

Regarding this clone: The identical CDR3 is also encoded by other nucleotide sequences in the sample. The V call is TRBV19, the J call TRBJ2-3; D gene unclear. V was clipped by 3 bases and J by 1 base, with 8 bases between them. Germline assignment: CDR1 LNHDA and CDR2 SQIVND (reference sequence). The CDR3 length is 14 residues. The CDR3 nucleotides are TGTGCCAGTAGTATCGAACGGGGCACAGATACGCAGTATTTT. Translating gives CASSIERGTDTQYF.

V and J are TRBV18 and TRBJ2-7; no reliable D call. Germline assignment: CDR1 KGHSH and CDR2 LQKENI. This CDR3 spans 14 amino acids. V gave up 2 bases and J gave up 3 bases, with 11 bases separating them. The CDR3 DNA follows: TGTGCCAGCTCACCAAGCCTCCAATTCTACGAGCAGTACTTC. This gives the protein CASSPSLQFYEQYF.